This entry is about one TCR beta chain. Vbeta (60) and Jbeta (13) primers were used in the PCR. The assay was immunoSEQ multiplex PCR, and TCRdb's table has in-frame clones only and misses some. Of roughly 97,000 clones detected, 9.5% to 13% appear once; the ten largest clones hold 5.5% to 7.5%. The data are from a study of cytomegalovirus exposure and HLA in healthy donors. Trimming at V came to 5 bases and at J to 4 bases, leaving 1 base not matched to a gene. The CDR3 is 11 amino acids. CDR1 is SQVTM and CDR2 is ANQGSEA in the germline V gene. The sequence came from a man in his forties in good health and CMV-seropositive. V usage is TRBV29-1 and J usage is TRBJ1-1, with 7 nucleotides matching TRBD1. Material: PBMCs. This CDR3 is CSVPGGTEAFF. The CDR3 nucleotides are TGCAGCGTTCCAGGGGGCACTGAAGCTTTCTTT.